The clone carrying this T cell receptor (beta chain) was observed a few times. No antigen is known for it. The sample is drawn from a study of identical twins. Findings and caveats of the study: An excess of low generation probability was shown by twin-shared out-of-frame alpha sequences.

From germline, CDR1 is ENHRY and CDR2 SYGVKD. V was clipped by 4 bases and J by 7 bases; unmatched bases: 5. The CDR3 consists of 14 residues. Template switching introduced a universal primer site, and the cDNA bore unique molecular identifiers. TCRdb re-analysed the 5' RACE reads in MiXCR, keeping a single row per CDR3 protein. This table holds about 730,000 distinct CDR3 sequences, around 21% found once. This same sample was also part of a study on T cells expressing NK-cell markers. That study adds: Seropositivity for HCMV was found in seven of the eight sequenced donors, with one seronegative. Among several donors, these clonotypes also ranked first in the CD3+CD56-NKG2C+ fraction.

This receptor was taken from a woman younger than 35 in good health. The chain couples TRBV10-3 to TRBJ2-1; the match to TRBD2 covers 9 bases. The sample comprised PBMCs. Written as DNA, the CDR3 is TGTGCCATCAGTGGCCTAGCGGGAATGAATGAGCAGTTCTTC. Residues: CAISGLAGMNEQFF.